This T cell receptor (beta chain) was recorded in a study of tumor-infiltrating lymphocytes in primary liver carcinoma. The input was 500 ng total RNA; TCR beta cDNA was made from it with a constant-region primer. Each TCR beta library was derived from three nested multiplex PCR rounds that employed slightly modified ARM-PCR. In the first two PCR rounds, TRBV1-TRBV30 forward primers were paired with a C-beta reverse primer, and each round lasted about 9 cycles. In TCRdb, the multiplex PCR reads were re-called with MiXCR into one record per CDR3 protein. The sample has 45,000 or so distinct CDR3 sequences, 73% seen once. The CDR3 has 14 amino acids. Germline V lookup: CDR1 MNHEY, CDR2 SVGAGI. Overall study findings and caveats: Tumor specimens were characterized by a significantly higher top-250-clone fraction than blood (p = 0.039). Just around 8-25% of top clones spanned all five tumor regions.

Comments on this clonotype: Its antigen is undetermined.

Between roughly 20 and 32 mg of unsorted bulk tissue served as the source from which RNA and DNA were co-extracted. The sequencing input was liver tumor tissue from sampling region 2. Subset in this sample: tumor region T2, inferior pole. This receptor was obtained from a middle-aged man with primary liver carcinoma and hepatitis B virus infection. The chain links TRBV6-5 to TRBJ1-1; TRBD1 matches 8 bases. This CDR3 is CVSSYQGAYAEAFF. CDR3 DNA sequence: TGTGTCAGTAGTTATCAGGGGGCCTACGCTGAAGCTTTCTTT.